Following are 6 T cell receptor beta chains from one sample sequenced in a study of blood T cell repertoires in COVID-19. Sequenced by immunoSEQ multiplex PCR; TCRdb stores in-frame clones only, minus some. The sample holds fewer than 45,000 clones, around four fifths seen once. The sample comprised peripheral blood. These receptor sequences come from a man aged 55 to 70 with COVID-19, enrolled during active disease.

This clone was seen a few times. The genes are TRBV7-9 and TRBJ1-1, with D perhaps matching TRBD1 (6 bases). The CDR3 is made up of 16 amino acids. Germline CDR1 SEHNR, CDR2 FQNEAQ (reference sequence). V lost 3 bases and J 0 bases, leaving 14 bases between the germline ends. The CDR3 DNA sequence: TGTGCCAGCAGCTTGGGTCGGACAGCTGTGAACACTGAAGCTTTCTTT. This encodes CASSLGRTAVNTEAFF.

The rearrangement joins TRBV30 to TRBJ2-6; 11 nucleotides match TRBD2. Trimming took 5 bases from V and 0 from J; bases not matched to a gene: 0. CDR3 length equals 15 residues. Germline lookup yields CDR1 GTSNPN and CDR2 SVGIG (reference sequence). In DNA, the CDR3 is TGTGCCTGGGGACTAGCGGGCTCTGGGGCCAACGTCCTGACTTTC. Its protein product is CAWGLAGSGANVLTF.

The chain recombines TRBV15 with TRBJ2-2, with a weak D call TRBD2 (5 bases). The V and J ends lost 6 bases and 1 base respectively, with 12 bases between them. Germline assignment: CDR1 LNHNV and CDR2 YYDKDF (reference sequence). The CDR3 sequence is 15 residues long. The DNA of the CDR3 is TGTGCCACCAGACGAGGGCTCCTGAACACCGGGGAGCTGTTTTTT. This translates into CATRRGLLNTGELFF.

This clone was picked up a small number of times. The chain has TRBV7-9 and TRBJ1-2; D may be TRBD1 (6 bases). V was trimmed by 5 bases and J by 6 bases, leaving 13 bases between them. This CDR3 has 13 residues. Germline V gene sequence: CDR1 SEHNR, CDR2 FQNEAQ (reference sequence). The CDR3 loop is CASSRWGQDGYTF. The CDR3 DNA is TGTGCCAGCAGCCGTTGGGGGCAGGATGGCTACACCTTC.

CDR3 nucleotide sequence: TGTGCCAGCTCGACTGGACATTGGACAGATACGCAGTATTTT. It translates to CASSTGHWTDTQYF. The gene calls are TRBV11-2 and TRBJ2-3, with D possibly TRBD1 on 5 matching bases. Trimming cost V 8 bases and J 3 bases, with 15 bases left between them. CDR1 SGHAT and CDR2 FQNNGV come from the germline V gene. The CDR3 is 14 residues long.

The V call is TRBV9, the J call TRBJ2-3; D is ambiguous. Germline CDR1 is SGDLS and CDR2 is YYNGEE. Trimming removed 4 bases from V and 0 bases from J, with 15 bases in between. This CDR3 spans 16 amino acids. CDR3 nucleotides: TGTGCCAGCAGCCCCCAGTTAACGCCTAGCACAGATACGCAGTATTTT. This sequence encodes CASSPQLTPSTDTQYF. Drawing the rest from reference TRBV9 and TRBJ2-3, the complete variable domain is DSGVTQTPKHLITATGQRVTLRCSPRSGDLSVYWYQQSLDQGLQFLIQYYNGEERAKGNILERFSAQQFPDLHSELNLSSLELGDSALYFCASSPQLTPSTDTQYFGPGTRLTVL.